The T cell receptor beta chain described here comes from a study of blood T cell repertoires in COVID-19 (dated by TCRdb to 2018 to 2020). For the study in its entirety: Samples from collaborators originated in the United States, Italy and Spain and spanned both the acute and convalescent phases of COVID-19. The material from the prospective study consisted of cDNA or gDNA derived from T cells, B-cell-depleted T cells, or PBMCs. Deeply sampled blood TCRbeta repertoires from subjects exposed to, actively infected with, or recovered from COVID-19 were included in the dataset. The repertoires were released in a freely available public database intended as a resource for research on the immune response to SARS-CoV-2. Samples came from the ongoing ImmuneRACE study (first 160 participants) plus 1,254 subjects from 6 global collaborators. The sample metadata nearly always contained a de-identified subject ID, COVID-19 status, age in years and sex. Where available, HLA class I and class II types were taken from metadata supplied by the sample provider and were not determined by assay-based typing. Overall study outcomes, separate from this receptor: How much clinical and demographic metadata was included differed by source and by participant, and the metadata was provided uncurated.

From the cysteine up to the phenylalanine, the CDR3 has a length of 15 residues. The retained sequence is limited to the CDR3, 45 bases, with the frame set at the first base. V is cut by 5 bases and J by 0 bases, and the space between the germline ends is 8 bases. CDR1 and CDR2 were assigned from the germline V gene as MNHEY and SVGEGT. On this clone itself: This clone's antigen is unknown. The sample holds no much larger clone one base away, and base qualities are not on file.

Participants in the prospective study were aged roughly 18 to 89 years, lived in some 24 United States geographic areas, and enrolled through a virtual design. In the prospective study, participants were assigned to cohorts based on the clinical history participants reported in a screening survey and a study questionnaire. In the prospective study, mobile phlebotomists collected whole blood, serum and a nasopharyngeal or oropharyngeal swab from each participant. Additional blood draws and questionnaires over an approximately 2-month period could optionally be provided by prospective study participants. Blood samples from the prospective study were shipped frozen or at room temperature prior to DNA extraction. TCRbeta CDR3 regions were amplified from genomic DNA using the immunoSEQ Assay, a bias-controlled multiplex PCR. Per the source publication's procedure: Nucleated cell counts per sample were estimated from amplification of reference gene primers within the assay. Sequence reads were collapsed and filtered to measure the absolute abundance of every unique TCRbeta CDR3 rearrangement. For each sample, productive Simpson clonality was calculated as the square root of Simpson's diversity index over productive rearrangements. TCRdb retrieved this table from immuneACCESS and kept in-frame rearrangements only. Not all clones are present; in checked studies, unresolved V genes account for under half, and no reason is known for the remainder. D and trimming were read from the DNA, whereas the V and J calls and clone size are those reported in that table. Recorded for this sample are a few hundred thousand clones; roughly 85% of them occurred a single time. The ten biggest clones cover 3.5% to 4.5% of the sample.

Input material: PBMCs or T cells enriched from blood (not recorded which). The clonotype comes from a middle-aged woman with acute COVID-19. The chain employs TRBV6-2 or TRBV6-3 and TRBJ2-6, with the D segment identity uncertain. The base sequence is TGTGCCAGCAGTCCCCCCCTCTCTGGGGCCAACGTCCTGACTTTC. Translated, it reads CASSPPLSGANVLTF.